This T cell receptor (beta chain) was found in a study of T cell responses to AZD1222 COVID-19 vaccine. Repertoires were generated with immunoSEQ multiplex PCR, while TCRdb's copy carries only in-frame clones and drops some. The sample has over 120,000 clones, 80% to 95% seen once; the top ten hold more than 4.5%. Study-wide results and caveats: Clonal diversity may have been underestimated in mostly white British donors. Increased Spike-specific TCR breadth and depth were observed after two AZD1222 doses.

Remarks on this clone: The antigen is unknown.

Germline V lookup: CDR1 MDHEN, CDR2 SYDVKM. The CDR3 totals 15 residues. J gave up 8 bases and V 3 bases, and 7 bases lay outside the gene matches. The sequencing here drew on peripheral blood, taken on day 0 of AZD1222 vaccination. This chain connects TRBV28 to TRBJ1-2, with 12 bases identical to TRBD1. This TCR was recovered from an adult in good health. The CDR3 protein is CASSLGQGAQGGYTF. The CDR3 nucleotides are TGTGCCAGCAGTTTGGGACAGGGGGCGCAGGGGGGCTACACCTTC.